This TCR beta chain was profiled in a study of cytomegalovirus exposure and HLA in healthy donors. Some clones are missing from TCRdb's copy, which holds only in-frame ones; the method was immunoSEQ multiplex PCR. The sample consists of roughly 170,000 clones, roughly 80% of them appearing once. On this clone itself: What it binds is unknown.

The donors were members of the approximately 130-subject validation cohort (separate from the 666-subject first cohort). Points from the study as a whole: While the bulk of TCR sequences proved rare, some public TCRs turned up in many donors. Overall, approximately 150 TCR beta chains were annotated as cytomegalovirus-associated. The TCR clusters that emerged in the first cohort tended, a later analysis found, to co-occur in the 95 to 150 validation repertoires.

The trim removed 3 bases at V and 8 bases at J, leaving 14 bases unmatched. Germline assignment: CDR1 SGDLS and CDR2 YYNGEE. CDR3 size: 16 residues. This clonotype was obtained from a woman aged 18-29 years in good health and CMV-seropositive. The chain couples TRBV9 to TRBJ1-2; 9 positions agree with TRBD1. Specimen: PBMCs. The CDR3 loop is CASSGSRTGGGRGYTF. In DNA form, the CDR3 reads TGTGCCAGCAGCGGGAGTCGTACAGGGGGCGGGCGCGGCTACACCTTC.